Reported below is one T cell receptor (beta chain). The antigen is unknown. The CDR3 length is 15 residues. Germline loops: CDR1 MNHEY, CDR2 SMNVEV (reference sequence). V dropped 2 bases and J dropped 2 bases, with 11 bases sitting between them. Nominal health characterized the donors when sampled, though unrecorded immune exposures were likely. The entry originates in a study of cytomegalovirus exposure and HLA in healthy donors. Study results and caveats: Most TCR sequences proved rare, with some public TCRs found in many donors. In a later analysis, DRB1 alleles had the most associated TCRs; HLA-C alleles the fewest.

PCR primers comprised 60 Vbeta and 13 Jbeta primers. In the authors' methods: Later reanalysis found about 80 million unique TCR beta chains, 10 million to 12 million of them shared. TCRdb's table, derived via immunoSEQ multiplex PCR, lists solely in-frame clones and lacks some. V and J calls and clone size are copied from that table; D and trimming were computed from the DNA. The sample's table shows under 65,000 clones. The chain has TRBV27 and TRBJ2-3; perhaps TRBD2 as D (7 bases). Material for sequencing was PBMCs. The receptor's source is a woman between 25 and 40 years old in good health and CMV-seropositive. The CDR3 reads CASSLKAGHTDTQYF. CDR3 nucleotides: TGTGCCAGCAGTTTAAAAGCGGGACACACAGATACGCAGTATTTT.